The clone carrying this T cell receptor beta chain was seen more than once but under ten times. Its antigen is undetermined. Template switching (which added a universal primer site) was used, and cDNA carried unique molecular identifiers. TCRdb redid the calling of the 5' RACE reads with MiXCR, one entry per CDR3 protein. Seen here are about 250,000 distinct CDR3 sequences, about 8.3% observed once, and the top ten hold about 3%. The length of the CDR3 is 15 residues. The V gene end was trimmed by 7 bases and the J gene end by 6 bases; junction bases not matched to a gene: 12. Germline CDR1 MNHEY, CDR2 SVGEGT. The data belong to a study of identical twins. General study findings and limits: Fewer insertions marked abundant cord blood beta clonotypes; young adult naive trended weakly, memory not at all. Out-of-frame alpha sequences shared between twins exhibited an excess of low generation probability.

The same data also went into a second study, on yellow fever vaccine responses in identical twins.

Sequencing used CD8+ T cells sorted from blood. This TCR came from a woman aged 18-30 years in good health. This rearrangement joins TRBV6-2 or TRBV6-3 to TRBJ1-1; 9 bases align to TRBD1. CDR3 residues: CASKLFPTGGPEAFF. The CDR3 DNA follows: TGTGCCAGCAAATTGTTCCCGACAGGGGGGCCTGAAGCTTTCTTT.